Presented here are 30 T cell receptor beta chains from one specimen sequenced in a study of T cells in Graves' hyperthyroidism and ophthalmopathy. From RNA transcripts, TCR beta CDR3 regions were amplified. When the TCR CDR3 underwent first-round RT-PCR, the HTBI primer set was used. TCRdb re-derived calls from the multiplex PCR reads in MiXCR, one entry per CDR3 protein. This sample has approximately 700,000 distinct CDR3 sequences, with roughly 46% found just once. The sample consisted of peripheral blood or thyroid tissue (not recorded which). Receptors were obtained from an adult man with Graves' disease, either hyperthyroidism or ophthalmopathy (not recorded which).

About this clonotype itself: This sequence may be a read error, since a much larger clone differs from it by one base. The gene calls are TRBV10-3 and TRBJ1-1; 10 nucleotides line up with TRBD1. The germline gives CDR1 ENHRY, CDR2 SYGVKD. The CDR3 totals 11 residues. The CDR3: CASNATTGGLF. The CDR3 coding sequence is TGTGCCAGCAATGCAACGACAGGGGGCCTCTTT.

This clonotype turned up a few times. The chain has TRBV7-9 and TRBJ2-7; D perhaps matches TRBD2 (5 bases). The CDR3 totals 15 residues. CDR1 SEHNR and CDR2 FQNEAQ come from the germline V gene (reference sequence). V lost 4 bases to trimming and J lost 4 bases, with 17 bases between them. In nucleotides, the CDR3 is TGTGCCAGCAGCTCTGGGCGCGAGGGCCGGTACGAGCAGTACTTC. Translation gives CASSSGREGRYEQYF.

This clonotype occurred a few times. The chain combines TRBV19 with TRBJ1-3; a possible D gene is TRBD1 (6 bases). Germline values: CDR1 LNHDA, CDR2 SQIVND (reference sequence). The V and J ends lost 3 bases and 2 bases respectively, with 14 bases between them. The CDR3 runs 16 residues. The CDR3 region has the DNA TGTGCCAGTAGTATCCGACTGACAGGAGCTGGAAACACCATATATTTT. Protein: CASSIRLTGAGNTIYF.

This clonotype was picked up a small number of times. The chain joins TRBV5-1 to TRBJ1-2, with D possibly TRBD1 on 5 matching bases. V shed 0 bases and J shed 1 base, with 10 bases lying between them. CDR1 is SGHRS and CDR2 is YFSETQ in the germline V gene. The CDR3 contains 15 residues. For the CDR3, the DNA is TGCGCCAGCAGCTTGGGTGTGGGGGTTAACTATGGCTACACCTTC. It translates to CASSLGVGVNYGYTF.

This clonotype appeared a few times. The chain recombines TRBV5-5 with TRBJ1-2; D is possibly TRBD1 (5 bases). Germline V CDR1 and CDR2: SGHKS, YYEKEE (reference sequence). The CDR3 sequence is 15 residues long. V was trimmed by 8 bases and J by 0 bases, leaving 17 bases between them. The CDR3 region is CASTPGAASNYGYTF. As DNA, the CDR3 is TGTGCCAGTACCCCCGGGGCAGCCTCTAACTATGGCTACACCTTC.

This clonotype has more than one count but fewer than ten. The CDR3 region has the DNA TGCAGTCCCAGGCAGAATCAAGAGACCCAGTACTTC. Amino acid sequence: CSPRQNQETQYF. The rearrangement uses TRBV20-1 and TRBJ2-5; D gene unclear. V was cut by 8 bases and J by 2 bases, with 12 bases left in between. Germline loops: CDR1 DFQATT, CDR2 SNEGSKA (reference sequence). The CDR3 is 12 residues long.

Note on this clonotype: The conserved phenylalanine or tryptophan normally closing the CDR3 is absent here, so this likely arose from a read error. CDR3 loop: CASSITGTTNSPLHL. CDR3 in DNA: TGTGCCAGCAGCATAACCGGGACAACCAATTCACCCCTCCACTTG. The rearrangement joins TRBV5-4 to TRBJ1-6; D is possibly TRBD1 (6 bases). The germline CDR1 and CDR2 sequences are SGHNT and YYREEE (reference sequence). Deletions cut 4 bases from V and 7 bases from J, with 15 bases between. This CDR3 has 15 amino acids.

The CDR3 is CASSISGTVNYGYTF. The DNA for the CDR3 is TGTGCCAGCAGCATCTCCGGGACGGTGAACTATGGCTACACCTTC. V is TRBV11-2 and J is TRBJ1-2, with D tentatively TRBD1 (5 bases). This CDR3 is built from 15 residues. Trimming removed 5 bases at V and 2 bases at J, with 15 bases between. Germline V gene data show CDR1 as SGHAT and CDR2 as FQNNGV. Together with reference TRBV11-2 and TRBJ1-2, the CDR3 gives the full variable domain: EAGVAQSPRYKIIEKRQSVAFWCNPISGHATLYWYQQILGQGPKLLIQFQNNGVVDDSQLPKDRFSAERLKGVDSTLKIQPAKLEDSAVYLCASSISGTVNYGYTFGSGTRLTVV.

In regard to this clonotype: This may be a read error, as it is one base from a much larger clone. V is TRBV29-1 and J is TRBJ1-1, with 9 bases matching TRBD1. Unmatched junction bases numbered 5, after V lost 8 bases and J lost 1 base. In germline, CDR1 is SQVTM, CDR2 ANQGSEA. The CDR3 extends over 13 amino acids. The CDR3 is CSSGQGPNTEAFF. The CDR3 region has the DNA TGCAGCTCGGGACAGGGACCGAACACTGAAGCTTTCTTT.

This clonotype showed up just once. The gene calls are TRBV25-1 and TRBJ1-2; possible D gene TRBD1, 5 bases. The germline V and J ends were trimmed by 3 bases and 6 bases, with 8 bases remaining between them. The CDR3 is 12 amino acids. The germline gives CDR1 MGHDK, CDR2 SYGVNS. CDR3 DNA sequence: TGTGCCAGCAGTGAGGGGCAAGATGGCTACACCTTC. This gives the protein CASSEGQDGYTF.

The V gene is TRBV6-1, the J gene TRBJ1-1, with unresolved D. CDR1 and CDR2 from the germline V gene are MNHNS and SASEGT. The CDR3 sequence is 13 residues long. The ends were cut back, 0 bases at V and 7 bases at J, with 9 bases in the middle. The CDR3 nucleotides are TGTGCCAGCAGTGAAGCGGATCAAATTGAAGCTTTCTTT. Its protein is CASSEADQIEAFF.

This clonotype was detected only a few times. The rearrangement joins TRBV25-1 to TRBJ2-3, with TRBD1 matching over 7 bases. The CDR3 spans 15 residues. Per the germline V gene, CDR1 is MGHDK and CDR2 is SYGVNS. With 2 bases clipped from V and 1 base from J, the junction kept 3 bases outside the gene matches. For the CDR3, the DNA is TGTGCCAGCAGTGAAAGGGGGACAGGCACAGATACGCAGTATTTT. Protein sequence: CASSERGTGTDTQYF.

This clonotype has a handful of counts. V and J are TRBV5-5 and TRBJ2-5, with a weak D call TRBD2 (6 bases). The CDR3 sequence is 14 residues long. The germline V gene encodes CDR1 SGHKS and CDR2 YYEKEE (reference sequence). The germline V and J ends were trimmed by 4 bases and 3 bases, with 13 bases remaining between them. The CDR3 protein is CASSPGLREETQYF. CDR3 coding DNA: TGTGCCAGCAGCCCGGGACTCCGAGAAGAGACCCAGTACTTC.

This clonotype was counted ten times or more. The genes are TRBV2 and TRBJ1-3; no clear D. This CDR3 spans 14 amino acids. Trimming took off 5 bases at V and 0 bases at J, with 8 bases between the two ends. Germline CDR1 is SNHLY and CDR2 is FYNNEI. DNA of the CDR3: TGTGCCAGCAGTTCCCAGTTCTCTGGAAACACCATATATTTT. Translated, it gives CASSSQFSGNTIYF.

In its sample, this clonotype was seen a few times. The CDR3 reads CSARDRDTFNEKLFF. In DNA form, the CDR3 reads TGCAGTGCTAGAGACCGGGACACATTTAATGAAAAACTGTTTTTT. The chain combines TRBV20-1 with TRBJ1-4; D may be TRBD1 (6 bases). Germline V gene sequence: CDR1 DFQATT, CDR2 SNEGSKA (reference sequence). The ends were cut back, 0 bases at V and 4 bases at J, with 12 bases in the middle. CDR3 length equals 15 residues.

In nucleotides, the CDR3 is TGTGCCAGCAGCTCTGACCAACGGGCTGAAGCTTTCTTT. Its protein is CASSSDQRAEAFF. The rearrangement uses TRBV5-4 and TRBJ1-1; no firm D call. Germline CDR1 and CDR2: SGHNT and YYREEE (reference sequence). V was clipped by 3 bases and J by 6 bases, with 12 bases between them. The CDR3 consists of 13 residues.

The V and J genes are TRBV10-1 and TRBJ1-6; weak D call: TRBD1 (6 bases). Trimming cost V 8 bases and J 9 bases, with 17 bases left between them. This CDR3 spans 14 amino acids. CDR1 is WNHNN and CDR2 is SYGVQD in the germline V gene (reference sequence). The chain's CDR3 is CASLDLRGPSPLHF. The CDR3 DNA sequence: TGCGCCAGCTTAGACCTCAGGGGACCTTCACCCCTCCACTTT.

The V and J genes are TRBV12-3 or TRBV12-4 and TRBJ2-1; possibly TRBD1 or TRBD2 for D (5 bases each). CDR3 length: 15 residues. V was cut by 0 bases and J by 4 bases, with 10 bases left in between. The CDR3 sequence is CASSLAGTEYNEQFF. The CDR3 nucleotides are TGTGCCAGCAGTTTAGCCGGGACCGAGTACAATGAGCAGTTCTTC.

V and J are TRBV19 and TRBJ1-5; perhaps TRBD1 as D (5 bases). The CDR3 sequence is 16 residues long. V was shortened by 1 base and J by 1 base, with 11 bases between the two germline ends. The germline V gene has CDR1 LNHDA and CDR2 SQIVND (reference sequence). The CDR3 loop reads CASSIVGRASNQPQHF. The DNA of the CDR3 is TGTGCCAGTAGTATAGTCGGCAGGGCGAGCAATCAGCCCCAGCATTTT.

The chain is built from TRBV13 and TRBJ2-7; 10 nucleotides agree with TRBD2. The junction had 12 bases not matched to a gene; V was cut back by 4 bases and J by 6 bases. Germline V gene lookup returns CDR1 PRHDT and CDR2 FYEKMQ (reference sequence). This CDR3 contains 16 residues. CDR3 amino acids: CASSSREASGGGEQYF. The CDR3 coding sequence is TGTGCCAGCAGCTCACGCGAGGCTAGCGGGGGTGGCGAGCAGTACTTC. The full variable domain, with the rest looked up from reference TRBV13 and TRBJ2-7, is AAGVIQSPRHLIKEKRETATLKCYPIPRHDTVYWYQQGPGQDPQFLISFYEKMQSDKGSIPDRFSAQQFSDYHSELNMSSLELGDSALYFCASSSREASGGGEQYFGPGTRLTVT.

The chain joins TRBV29-1 to TRBJ1-5, with TRBD1 as a possible D gene (5 bases). Germline V lookup: CDR1 SQVTM, CDR2 ANQGSEA. Trimming cost V 4 bases and J 5 bases, with 12 bases left between them. The CDR3 runs to 13 residues. The CDR3, as DNA: TGCAGCGTTGCGAGGGGAGAGCATCAGCCCCAGCATTTT. Amino acid sequence: CSVARGEHQPQHF.

This chain links TRBV25-1 with TRBJ1-5; no definite D call. The V and J ends lost 9 bases and 4 bases respectively, with 13 bases between them. The CDR3 totals 13 residues. Per germline, CDR1 MGHDK and CDR2 SYGVNS. This CDR3 is CASTRTGNQPQHF. DNA for the CDR3: TGTGCCAGTACCCGGACGGGGAATCAGCCCCAGCATTTT.

The chain has TRBV7-8 and TRBJ1-1; possibly TRBD1 for D (5 bases). Trimming left V 1 base short and J 5 bases short, with 11 bases between. CDR3 length equals 14 residues. The germline V gene encodes CDR1 SGHVS and CDR2 FQNEAQ. CDR3: CASSLVGTGTEAFF. CDR3 in DNA: TGTGCCAGCAGCTTAGTGGGGACGGGTACTGAAGCTTTCTTT.

This clonotype was observed a few times. This chain links TRBV5-1 with TRBJ1-2; D not certain. Germline CDR1 SGHRS, CDR2 YFSETQ. With 0 bases removed from V and 8 bases from J, the gap between germline ends came to 8 bases. The length of the CDR3 is 12 residues. The CDR3 DNA reads as TGCGCCAGCAGCTTGGATCGCCCGGGCTACACCTTC. It yields the protein CASSLDRPGYTF.

The V gene is TRBV7-4, the J gene TRBJ2-7, with a weak D call TRBD1 (6 bases). Trimming took off 3 bases at V and 0 bases at J, with 18 bases between the two ends. CDR3 length equals 17 residues. Germline values: CDR1 SGHVT, CDR2 SQSDAQ. The chain's CDR3 is CASSFEVGHRSSYEQYF. In DNA form, the CDR3 reads TGTGCCAGCAGCTTTGAGGTGGGACATCGGAGCTCCTACGAGCAGTACTTC.

This clonotype came up a few times. This rearrangement joins TRBV12-3 or TRBV12-4 to TRBJ1-4; the match to TRBD1 covers 8 bases. The CDR3 consists of 14 residues. Trimming took 4 bases from V and 8 from J; bases not matched to a gene: 6. DNA for the CDR3: TGTGCCAGCAGTTCGGGACAGGAGTTCGAAAAACTGTTTTTT. Its translation: CASSSGQEFEKLFF.

The rearrangement uses TRBV20-1 and TRBJ2-2, with D hard to call. There are 15 residues in the CDR3. Per germline, CDR1 DFQATT and CDR2 SNEGSKA (reference sequence). V was pared by 0 bases and J by 6 bases, with 14 bases between. CDR3 sequence (DNA): TGCAGTGCTAGAGATCGGGCAACCCCCGCCGGGGAGCTGTTTTTT. Amino acids: CSARDRATPAGELFF.

This clonotype occurred once. This chain links TRBV4-1 with TRBJ1-3; a weak D match, TRBD1 (5 bases). The CDR3 length is 16 residues. Germline lookup yields CDR1 MGHRA and CDR2 YSYEKL. The V gene lost 1 base and the J gene lost 0 bases, with 10 bases spanning the gap. CDR3 DNA sequence: TGCGCCAGCAGCCAAGCCCCAGGGCGCTCTGGAAACACCATATATTTT. Protein: CASSQAPGRSGNTIYF.

Details on this clonotype: A much more abundant neighbour one base away suggests this may be a read error. For the CDR3, the DNA is TGTGCCACCAGCACGGTCCCCGGGGAGCTGTTTTTT. Amino acid sequence: CATSTVPGELFF. V and J are TRBV24-1 and TRBJ2-2; D is undetermined. The CDR3 has 12 amino acids. CDR1 is KGHDR, CDR2 SFDVKD, per germline. The V and J ends lost 7 bases and 6 bases respectively, with 8 bases between them.

In its sample, this clonotype was seen many times. This sequence joins TRBV2 and TRBJ2-6; no firm D call. The CDR3 has 14 residues. Per germline, CDR1 SNHLY and CDR2 FYNNEI. Trimming stripped 8 bases from V and 1 base from J, with 9 bases between. The CDR3 reads CASADNSGANVLTF. CDR3 nucleotide sequence: TGTGCCAGCGCCGACAATTCTGGGGCCAACGTCCTGACTTTC. Supplemented by reference TRBV2 and TRBJ2-6, the full variable domain reads EPEVTQTPSHQVTQMGQEVILRCVPISNHLYFYWYRQILGQKVEFLVSFYNNEISEKSEIFDDQFSVERPDGSNFTLKIRSTKLEDSAMYFCASADNSGANVLTFGAGSRLTVL.